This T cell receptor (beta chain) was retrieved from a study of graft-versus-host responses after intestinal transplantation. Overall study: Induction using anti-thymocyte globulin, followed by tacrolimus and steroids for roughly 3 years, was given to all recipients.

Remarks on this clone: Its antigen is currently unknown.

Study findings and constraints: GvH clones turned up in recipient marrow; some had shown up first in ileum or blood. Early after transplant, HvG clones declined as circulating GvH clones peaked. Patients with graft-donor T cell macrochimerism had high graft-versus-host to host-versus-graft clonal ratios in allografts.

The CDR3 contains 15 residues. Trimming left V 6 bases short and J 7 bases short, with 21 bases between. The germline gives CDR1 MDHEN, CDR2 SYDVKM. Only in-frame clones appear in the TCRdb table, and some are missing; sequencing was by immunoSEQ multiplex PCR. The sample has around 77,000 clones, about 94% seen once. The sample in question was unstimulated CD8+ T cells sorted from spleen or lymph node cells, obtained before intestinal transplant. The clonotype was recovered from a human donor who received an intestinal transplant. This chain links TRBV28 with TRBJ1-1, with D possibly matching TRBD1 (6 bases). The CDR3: CASREYQTGLVEAFF. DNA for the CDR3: TGTGCCAGCAGAGAATACCAGACAGGACTAGTTGAAGCTTTCTTT.